One T cell receptor (beta chain) is described in this entry. The data stem from a study of T cell changes during pregnancy in multiple sclerosis. Sequencing was performed with immunoSEQ multiplex PCR; in TCRdb, only in-frame clones are kept and a portion is missing. Of 65,000 to 85,000 clones in the sample, 80% to 95% were seen once. The sequenced sample was CD4+ T cells from peripheral blood mononuclear cells, obtained after pregnancy. The origin of this receptor is a female donor with multiple sclerosis, enrolled in a pregnancy study.

CDR3 protein: CASSLIAGESGELFF. The CDR3 bases are TGTGCCAGCAGCTTAATAGCGGGGGAGTCCGGGGAGCTGTTTTTT. This rearrangement joins TRBV7-3 to TRBJ2-2; the match to TRBD2 covers 9 bases. The CDR3 totals 15 residues. Unmatched junction bases numbered 3, after V lost 1 base and J lost 6 bases. From germline, CDR1 is SGHTA and CDR2 FQGTGA.